Following are 19 T cell receptor beta chains from one sample sequenced in a study of T cells in Graves' hyperthyroidism and ophthalmopathy. Amplified TCR beta CDR3 regions came from RNA transcripts. When the TCR CDR3 underwent first-round RT-PCR, the HTBI primer set was used. Using its own MiXCR run on the multiplex PCR reads, TCRdb lists one record per CDR3 protein. Altogether some 600,000 distinct CDR3 sequences are present, around 13% being singletons, with the ten largest covering roughly 5.5%. The sample comprised blood. The source is a woman between 25 and 40 years old with Graves' hyperthyroidism that later progressed to Graves' ophthalmopathy.

This clonotype was seen ten or more times. The rearrangement links TRBV6-2 or TRBV6-3 to TRBJ1-5; the D gene is possibly TRBD1 (5 bases). The V and J ends lost 2 bases and 2 bases respectively, with 10 bases between them. Germline CDR1 reads MNHEY; CDR2 reads SVGEGT. This CDR3 is 15 amino acids long. DNA for the CDR3: TGTGCCAGCAGTTACGGGGGGGATGGCAATCAGCCCCAGCATTTT. Amino acids: CASSYGGDGNQPQHF.

This clonotype was seen ten or more times. The J gene is TRBJ2-2, the V gene TRBV6-1; TRBD2 matches at 7 bases. There are 16 residues in the CDR3. Looked up from germline, CDR1 is MNHNS and CDR2 is SASEGT. With 6 bases clipped from V and 4 bases from J, the junction kept 11 bases outside the gene matches. DNA for the CDR3: TGTGCCAGCAGCAATAGCGGGCCGATGGGCACCGGGGAGCTGTTTTTT. Protein sequence: CASSNSGPMGTGELFF.

The J gene is TRBJ2-7, the V gene TRBV29-1; 11 bases are a match to TRBD1. Germline CDR1 and CDR2: SQVTM and ANQGSEA. CDR3 length: 14 amino acids. The trim removed 7 bases at V and 4 bases at J, leaving 9 bases unmatched. The CDR3 protein is CSGGQGASFYEQYF. CDR3 sequence (DNA): TGCAGCGGAGGACAGGGGGCGAGTTTTTACGAGCAGTACTTC.

This clonotype was recorded at least ten times. V and J are TRBV30 and TRBJ1-6; D unclear. V gave up 1 base and J gave up 14 bases, with 12 bases separating them. The CDR3 runs 12 residues. Germline loops: CDR1 GTSNPN, CDR2 SVGIG (reference sequence). DNA of the CDR3: TGTGCCTGGAGTGCTACCTCAAGGGCCCTCCACTTT. Translating gives CAWSATSRALHF. Full variable domain (missing parts from reference TRBV30 and TRBJ1-6): SQTIHQWPATLVQPVGSPLSLECTVEGTSNPNLYWYRQAAGRGLQLLFYSVGIGQISSEVPQNLSASRPQDRQFILSSKKLLLSDSGFYLCAWSATSRALHFGNGTRLTVT.

The chain carries TRBV3-1 and TRBJ2-7; D is possibly TRBD1 or TRBD2 (5 bases each). The CDR3 totals 15 residues. V shed 4 bases and J shed 3 bases, with 16 bases lying between them. Germline lookup yields CDR1 LGHDT and CDR2 YNNKEL (reference sequence). The CDR3 protein is CASSPWGRGGYEQYF. For the CDR3, the DNA is TGTGCCAGCAGCCCGTGGGGGAGAGGAGGCTACGAGCAGTACTTC.

The table lists this clonotype with many counts. This sequence joins TRBV29-1 and TRBJ1-1; tentative D call: TRBD1 (5 bases). The V gene lost 4 bases and the J gene lost 4 bases, with 10 bases spanning the gap. CDR1 SQVTM and CDR2 ANQGSEA come from the germline V gene. The CDR3 totals 12 residues. In nucleotides, the CDR3 is TGCAGCGTTGTGTGGGGCGGCACTGAAGCTTTCTTT. This gives the protein CSVVWGGTEAFF.

Only a few counts were recorded for this clonotype. The J gene is TRBJ1-2, the V gene TRBV20-1; no definite D call. Trimming shortened V by 0 bases and J by 8 bases, and 13 bases separated the two germline ends. CDR3 length: 13 residues. In germline, CDR1 is DFQATT, CDR2 SNEGSKA (reference sequence). The chain's CDR3 is CSARDAGETGYTF. The CDR3 bases are TGCAGTGCTAGAGATGCGGGCGAAACAGGCTACACCTTC.

The chain is built from TRBV7-2 and TRBJ2-5; the D gene is possibly TRBD2 (6 bases). From germline, CDR1 is SGHTA and CDR2 FQGNSA. Trimming removed 0 bases from V and 1 base from J, with 15 bases in between. This CDR3 has 17 residues. This CDR3 is CASSLARGGMVQETQYF. For the CDR3, the DNA is TGTGCCAGCAGCTTAGCGAGGGGCGGGATGGTCCAAGAGACCCAGTACTTC.

About this clonotype itself: With a much larger clone just one base away, this may be a read error. This rearrangement joins TRBV10-3 to TRBJ2-1; 9 bases match TRBD1. The germline V gene has CDR1 ENHRY and CDR2 SYGVKD. The CDR3 length is 14 residues. CDR3 residues: CAAGRTGDNNEQSF. CDR3 DNA: TGTGCCGCCGGGAGGACAGGGGACAACAATGAGCAGTCCTTC.

This clonotype was counted many times. The V and J genes are TRBV28 and TRBJ2-1; D is uncertain. The CDR3 is 16 residues long. Germline lookup yields CDR1 MDHEN and CDR2 SYDVKM. The V end was cut by 2 bases, the J end by 2 bases, with 13 bases between. This CDR3 is CASSLGERKPYNEQFF. DNA for the CDR3: TGTGCCAGCAGTTTAGGCGAGCGTAAACCCTACAATGAGCAGTTCTTC. The full variable domain, completed using reference TRBV28 and TRBJ2-1, is DVKVTQSSRYLVKRTGEKVFLECVQDMDHENMFWYRQDPGLGLRLIYFSYDVKMKEKGDIPEGYSVSREKKERFSLILESASTNQTSMYLCASSLGERKPYNEQFFGPGTRLTVL.

This clonotype was seen ten or more times. The chain has TRBV3-1 and TRBJ1-1, with D perhaps TRBD1 (5 bases). Germline V gives CDR1 LGHDT, CDR2 YNNKEL (reference sequence). The CDR3 loop spans 15 amino acids. V lost 4 bases and J 10 bases, leaving 22 bases between the germline ends. The CDR3 nucleotides read TGTGCCAGCAGCCCGCGGGCAGGGAAAGGATGTGGAGCTTTCTTT. The encoded protein is CASSPRAGKGCGAFF.

Note on this clonotype: Being one base from a much bigger clone, this may be a read error. This chain links TRBV19 with TRBJ1-2; D is perhaps TRBD1 (5 bases). Trimming removed 6 bases from V and 0 bases from J, with 14 bases in between. Germline CDR1 and CDR2: LNHDA and SQIVND (reference sequence). The CDR3 runs 15 residues. The CDR3: CASRTRGTPNYGYTF. The CDR3 region has the DNA TGTGCCAGTAGGACTCGGGGGACCCCTAACTATGGCTACACCTTC.

The table lists this clonotype with many counts. V and J are TRBV6-2 or TRBV6-3 and TRBJ2-5, with TRBD1 identical over 9 bases. The junction had 11 bases not matched to a gene; V was cut back by 4 bases and J by 2 bases. The length of the CDR3 is 17 residues. Germline loops: CDR1 MNHEY, CDR2 SVGEGT. CDR3 DNA: TGTGCCAGCAGTTTGATCGCGGGACAGGGCTCTCAAGAGACCCAGTACTTC. This translates into CASSLIAGQGSQETQYF.

In this sample, this clonotype turned up many times. CDR3 DNA: TGTGCCAGCAGCCCTAAGCGGGCAAACTATGGCTACACCTTC. Translated, it gives CASSPKRANYGYTF. This chain joins TRBV7-9 and TRBJ1-2; D gene ambiguous. The CDR3 sequence is 14 residues long. Germline V gene lookup returns CDR1 SEHNR and CDR2 FQNEAQ (reference sequence). Trimming pared 5 bases from V and 2 bases from J, leaving 12 bases between.

The chain joins TRBV12-3 or TRBV12-4 to TRBJ2-7; 7 nucleotides agree with TRBD1. This CDR3 is built from 18 residues. The junction had 19 bases not matched to a gene; V was cut back by 7 bases and J by 1 base. This chain's CDR3 is CASTPRGGGGLTSYEQYF. CDR3 DNA: TGTGCCAGCACCCCAAGAGGGGGCGGCGGCTTGACATCCTACGAGCAGTACTTC.

The chain carries TRBV6-2 or TRBV6-3 and TRBJ2-1; tentatively, D is TRBD2 (5 bases). Germline-derived CDR1 and CDR2 are MNHEY and SVGEGT. CDR3 length: 15 amino acids. V lost 5 bases and J 0 bases, leaving 11 bases between the germline ends. CDR3 nucleotide sequence: TGTGCCAGCAGTCCCGGAGACTACTCCTACAATGAGCAGTTCTTC. Its protein product is CASSPGDYSYNEQFF.

There are a few counts of this clonotype. The rearrangement links TRBV24-1 to TRBJ1-2; D is unclear. V shed 0 bases and J shed 5 bases, with 9 bases lying between them. The CDR3 contains 14 residues. CDR1 is KGHDR, CDR2 SFDVKD, per germline. The CDR3 sequence: CATSDLQMGYGYTF. In DNA, the CDR3 is TGTGCCACCAGTGATTTGCAAATGGGTTATGGCTACACCTTC.

The DNA of the CDR3 is TGTGCCAGCAGTTTTCCAAGGCGGGAGTTCTCGTACGAGCAGTACTTC. This translates into CASSFPRREFSYEQYF. The chain links TRBV28 to TRBJ2-7, with 7 nucleotides matching TRBD2. Germline assignment: CDR1 MDHEN and CDR2 SYDVKM. The ends lost 3 bases at V and 4 bases at J; junction bases unmatched: 12. CDR3 length: 16 residues.

This clonotype appeared many times. The chain links TRBV10-3 to TRBJ1-1, with D unresolved. The CDR3 is 13 residues long. In germline, CDR1 is ENHRY, CDR2 SYGVKD. Trimming removed 0 bases at V and 2 bases at J, with 4 bases between. The CDR3 DNA follows: TGTGCCATCAGTGAGTCGGCTAACACTGAAGCTTTCTTT. It is translated as CAISESANTEAFF.